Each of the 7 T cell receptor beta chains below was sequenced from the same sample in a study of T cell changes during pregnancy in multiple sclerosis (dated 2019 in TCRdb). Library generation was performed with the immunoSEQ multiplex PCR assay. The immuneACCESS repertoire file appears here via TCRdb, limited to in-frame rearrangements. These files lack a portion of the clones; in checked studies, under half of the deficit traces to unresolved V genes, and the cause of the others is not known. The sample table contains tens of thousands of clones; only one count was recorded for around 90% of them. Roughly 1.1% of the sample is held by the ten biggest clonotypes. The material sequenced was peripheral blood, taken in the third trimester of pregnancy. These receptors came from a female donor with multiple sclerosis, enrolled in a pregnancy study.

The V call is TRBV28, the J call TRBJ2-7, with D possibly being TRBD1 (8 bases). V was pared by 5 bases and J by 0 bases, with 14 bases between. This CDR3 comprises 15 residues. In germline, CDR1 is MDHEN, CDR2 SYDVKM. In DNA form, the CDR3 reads TGTGCCAGCAGTATACAGGGGGGGCTCTCCTACGAGCAGTACTTC. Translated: CASSIQGGLSYEQYF.

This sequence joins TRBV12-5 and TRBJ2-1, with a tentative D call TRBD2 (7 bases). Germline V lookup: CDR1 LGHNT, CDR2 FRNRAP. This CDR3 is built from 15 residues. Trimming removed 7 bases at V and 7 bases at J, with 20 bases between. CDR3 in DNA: TGTGCTAGTGCTAGCGGACAGAGGAACCTAAATGAGCAGTTCTTC. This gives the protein CASASGQRNLNEQFF.

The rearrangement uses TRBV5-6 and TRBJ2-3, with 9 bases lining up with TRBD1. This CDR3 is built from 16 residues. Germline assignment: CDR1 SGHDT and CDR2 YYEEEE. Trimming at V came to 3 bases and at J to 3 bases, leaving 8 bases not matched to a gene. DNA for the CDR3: TGTGCCAGCAGCTCAGACACAGGGGGCGGAACAGATACGCAGTATTTT. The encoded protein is CASSSDTGGGTDTQYF.

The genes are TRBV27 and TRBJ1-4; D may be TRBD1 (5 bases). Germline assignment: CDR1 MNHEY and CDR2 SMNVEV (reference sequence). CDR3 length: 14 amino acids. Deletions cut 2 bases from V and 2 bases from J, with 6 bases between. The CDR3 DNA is TGTGCCAGCAGTTTAAGGGGTACTAATGAAAAACTGTTTTTT. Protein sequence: CASSLRGTNEKLFF. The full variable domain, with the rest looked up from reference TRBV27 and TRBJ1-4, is EAQVTQNPRYLITVTGKKLTVTCSQNMNHEYMSWYRQDPGLGLRQIYYSMNVEVTDKGDVPEGYKVSRKEKRNFPLILESPSPNQTSLYFCASSLRGTNEKLFFGSGTQLSVL.

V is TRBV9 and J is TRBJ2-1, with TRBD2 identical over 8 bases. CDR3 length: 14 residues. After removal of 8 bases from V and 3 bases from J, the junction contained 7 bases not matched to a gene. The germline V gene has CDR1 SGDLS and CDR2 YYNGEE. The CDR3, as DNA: TGTGCCAGTCGAGCGGGAGAGGGCTACAATGAGCAGTTCTTC. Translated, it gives CASRAGEGYNEQFF.

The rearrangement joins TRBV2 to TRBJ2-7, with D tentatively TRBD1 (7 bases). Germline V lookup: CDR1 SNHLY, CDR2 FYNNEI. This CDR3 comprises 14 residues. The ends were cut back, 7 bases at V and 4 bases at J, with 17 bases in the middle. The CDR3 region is CASNRQTGRYEQYF. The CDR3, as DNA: TGTGCCAGCAACCGGCAGACAGGGAGGTACGAGCAGTACTTC. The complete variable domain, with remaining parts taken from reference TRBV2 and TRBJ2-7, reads EPEVTQTPSHQVTQMGQEVILRCVPISNHLYFYWYRQILGQKVEFLVSFYNNEISEKSEIFDDQFSVERPDGSNFTLKIRSTKLEDSAMYFCASNRQTGRYEQYFGPGTRLTVT.

CDR3 residues: CASRTGTGNTGELFF. For the CDR3, the DNA is TGCGCCAGCAGAACCGGGACAGGCAACACCGGGGAGCTGTTTTTT. V and J are TRBV5-1 and TRBJ2-2, with TRBD1 matching over 8 bases. The CDR3 sequence is 15 residues long. Germline V CDR1 and CDR2: SGHRS, YFSETQ. Unmatched junction bases numbered 5, after V lost 5 bases and J lost 2 bases.